Here is one TCR beta chain with its context. This clonotype appeared a few times. It has no known antigen specificity. Base-call qualities are not available, and no considerably larger clone is one nucleotide away. Inclusive of the bounding cysteine and phenylalanine, the CDR3 is 13 residues long. Only the CDR3 part of the read is kept: 39 bases, read in frame from the first base. The germline ends are 8 bases apart after V is trimmed by 2 bases and J by 6 bases. Via the germline V gene, CDR1 is MGHDK and CDR2 SYGVNS. Library prep was done by PCR. This sample was sequenced with an Illumina HiSeq 2500. TCR libraries were prepared with molecular barcoding, using unique molecular identifiers to normalize TCRbeta repertoire quantification. TCRdb reworked the public reads: Q25 trimming with fastp, MiXCR clone assembly, productive beta chains retained. Rows with a matching CDR3 protein are joined into one entry that keeps the most common DNA and genes. This sample lists some 460,000 distinct CDR3 sequences; 16% were detected once. Under 30% of the sample is in the top ten clones.

The sample originates from a study of T-cell reconstitution after alpha-beta-depleted transplantation in children listed by TCRdb under 2016. Background on the whole study: The study quantitatively tracked T-cell immune reconstitution after TCRalphabeta/CD19-depleted allogeneic hematopoietic cell transplantation in children using TCR repertoire profiling. Beyond this particular receptor, the publication reports: About two months after transplant, the apparently early recovery of alphabetaT-cell counts reportedly depended on just several hundred clones that had expanded rapidly and came from non-depleted graft cells. Hyperexpanded clone frequencies declined over subsequent months; after one year, T-cell counts and TCRbeta diversity were mostly attributed to newly produced T cells. In some patients, the high TCRbeta diversity seen at day 60 was put down to recipient T cells and intrathymic progenitors that had survived conditioning.

Sample treatment or condition, as interpreted from the label and publication: allogeneic hematopoietic cell transplantation with graft depleted of TCRalphabeta T cells and CD19 B cells. The children who served as transplant recipients had been given grafts of TCRalphabeta/CD19-depleted allogeneic hematopoietic cells. The sample was PBMCs, mostly from graft donor cells, taken 360 days after TCRalphabeta/CD19-depleted stem cell transplant. The chain uses TRBV25-1 and TRBJ2-1, and possibly TRBD2, on 5 matching bases. The receptor's source is a boy in the first two years of life who had a stem cell transplant for Wiskott-Aldrich syndrome, so the T cells may come from the graft donor. The base sequence is TGTGCCAGCAGTGAACTAGCTATCAATGAGCAGTTCTTC. This gives the protein CASSELAINEQFF.